The 25 T cell receptor beta chains in this list originate from one sample, sequenced in a study of blood T cells in healthy people across ages. Sample-barcoded 5' priming and a J-beta primer mix drove a second PCR of roughly 6 to 12 cycles. TCRdb processed the 5' RACE reads anew with MiXCR; each CDR3 protein has one entry. Among 1.5 million or so distinct CDR3 sequences listed, 35% to 45% were seen once. The specimen was blood. Source of these receptors: a young woman in good health.

The chain has TRBV29-1 and TRBJ2-2; D unresolved. Germline assignment: CDR1 SQVTM and CDR2 ANQGSEA. CDR3 size: 11 residues. V lost 5 bases, J lost 3 bases, and 4 bases lay in between. The DNA of the CDR3 is TGCAGCGTTTCTGACACCGGGGAGCTGTTTTTT. It translates to CSVSDTGELFF.

This clonotype came up a few times. The V and J genes are TRBV20-1 and TRBJ2-5; TRBD1 matches 7 bases. CDR3 length: 13 residues. Germline CDR1 DFQATT, CDR2 SNEGSKA (reference sequence). V lost 7 bases to trimming and J lost 1 base; unmatched junction nucleotides: 6. The CDR3 region is CSVYRGLQETQYF. CDR3 DNA sequence: TGCAGTGTTTACAGGGGCCTCCAAGAGACCCAGTACTTC.

The chain recombines TRBV20-1 with TRBJ2-5, with D unresolved. The DNA end is more similar to TRBJ2-7, so the J call may be wrong. The CDR3 covers 12 residues. Per germline, CDR1 DFQATT and CDR2 SNEGSKA (reference sequence). The CDR3 DNA reads as TGCAGTGCTACCGACCTGGGCTACGAGCAGTACTTC. Its protein product is CSATDLGYEQYF.

A note on this clonotype: A single base separates this from a much larger clone, so it may be a read error. The chain couples TRBV5-6 to TRBJ2-5, with D perhaps matching TRBD1 (6 bases). The DNA matches TRBJ2-7 better at its end, which makes the J call doubtful. This CDR3 is 13 amino acids long. Germline V CDR1 and CDR2: SGHDT, YYEEEE. CDR3 DNA sequence: TGTGCCAGCAGCACCGGGACAAACTACGAGCAGTACTTC. Translated: CASSTGTNYEQYF.

Only a few counts were recorded for this clonotype. V and J are TRBV25-1 and TRBJ1-1, with D uncertain. Trimming removed 3 bases at V and 0 bases at J, with 11 bases between. Germline assignment: CDR1 MGHDK and CDR2 SYGVNS. The CDR3 runs 15 residues. Written as DNA, the CDR3 is TGTGCCAGCAGTGACCTGGGATCCATGAACACTGAAGCTTTCTTT. Protein sequence: CASSDLGSMNTEAFF.

This clonotype has a handful of counts. This sequence joins TRBV20-1 and TRBJ2-1, with D possibly TRBD2 on 5 matching bases. This CDR3 has 13 residues. V gave up 3 bases and J gave up 3 bases, with 9 bases separating them. Germline V gene lookup returns CDR1 DFQATT and CDR2 SNEGSKA (reference sequence). CDR3 sequence (DNA): TGCAGTGCTAGCGGGGTGATCTACAATGAGCAGTTCTTC. This codes for CSASGVIYNEQFF.

The chain couples TRBV4-1 to TRBJ1-1; 7 bases match TRBD1. V trimming: 7 bases; J trimming: 10 bases; junction bases outside the gene matches: 9. The V gene's germline CDR1 is MGHRA and CDR2 YSYEKL. This CDR3 region has 12 residues. The DNA of the CDR3 is TGCGCCAGCACAGGGGGTATGACGAGAGCTTTCTTT. It specifies CASTGGMTRAFF.

This clonotype was picked up one time. This chain joins TRBV11-2 and TRBJ2-1; 12 nucleotides match TRBD2. The CDR3 length is 16 residues. CDR1 and CDR2 (germline): SGHAT, FQNNGV. V was pared by 2 bases and J by 8 bases, with 7 bases of the junction left unmatched. The CDR3 sequence is CASSLSLAGGRDEQFF. CDR3 nucleotides: TGTGCCAGCAGCTTAAGTCTAGCGGGAGGGCGCGATGAGCAGTTCTTC.

V gene TRBV20-1 combines with J gene TRBJ2-4; no reliable D call. Germline V gene data show CDR1 as DFQATT and CDR2 as SNEGSKA (reference sequence). The CDR3 has 15 residues. Trimming shortened V by 3 bases and J by 0 bases, and 12 bases separated the two germline ends. CDR3 amino acids: CSASIDLLAKNIQYF. The DNA of the CDR3 is TGCAGTGCTAGTATTGACCTCTTAGCCAAAAACATTCAGTACTTC.

In its sample, this clonotype was seen many times. The chain uses TRBV5-5 and TRBJ2-1, with TRBD1 as a possible D gene (6 bases). Deletions cut 4 bases from V and 8 bases from J, with 13 bases between. CDR3 length: 13 residues. Germline CDR1 reads SGHKS; CDR2 reads YYEKEE (reference sequence). As DNA, the CDR3 is TGTGCCAGCAGCCCGCTAACAGGGCATGAGCAGTTCTTC. Translated, it gives CASSPLTGHEQFF.

This clonotype was recorded at least ten times. One end of the junction is discordant with germline, which a read error may explain. The CDR3 here is CASSPGRSYEQYF. The CDR3 DNA reads as TGCGCCAGCAGCCCGGGACGGTCCTACGAGCAGTACTTC. The genes are TRBV7-2 and TRBJ2-7; possibly TRBD1 or TRBD2 for D (5 bases each). The germline V gene encodes CDR1 SGHTA and CDR2 FQGNSA. There are 13 residues in the CDR3.

J is TRBJ1-1 and V is TRBV29-1; TRBD1 agrees at 8 bases. The CDR3 runs to 14 residues. In germline, CDR1 is SQVTM, CDR2 ANQGSEA. Trimming removed 3 bases from V and 3 bases from J; junction bases left unmatched: 6. The CDR3 bases are TGCAGCGTTGAGCGACAGGGGAGTCACACTGAAGCTTTCTTT. Amino acid sequence: CSVERQGSHTEAFF.

The sample holds a few counts of this clonotype. The J gene is TRBJ2-5, the V gene TRBV4-3, with D perhaps matching TRBD2 (5 bases). The tail of the sequence fits TRBJ2-7 better, so the J call may be wrong. In germline, CDR1 is LGHNA, CDR2 YSLEER. This CDR3 has 13 residues. CDR3 loop: CASSQRGYYEQYF. The DNA of the CDR3 is TGCGCCAGCAGCCAACGGGGATATTACGAGCAGTACTTC.

CDR3 in amino acids: CSAREAGGYSYNEQFF. The CDR3 coding sequence is TGCAGTGCTAGAGAAGCGGGAGGGTATTCCTACAATGAGCAGTTCTTC. The V and J genes are TRBV20-1 and TRBJ2-1, with 10 bases fitting TRBD2. With 0 bases clipped from V and 1 base from J, the junction kept 3 bases outside the gene matches. Germline V gene lookup returns CDR1 DFQATT and CDR2 SNEGSKA (reference sequence). The length of the CDR3 is 16 residues.

The chain recombines TRBV7-9 with TRBJ1-5; no clear D. Germline lookup yields CDR1 SEHNR and CDR2 FQNEAQ (reference sequence). V lost 3 bases and J 4 bases, leaving 19 bases between the germline ends. The CDR3 consists of 17 residues. CDR3 nucleotide sequence: TGTGCCAGCAGCTTGGGCCCCAAAGGTGGAGTAAATCAGCCCCAGCATTTT. It is translated as CASSLGPKGGVNQPQHF.

This clonotype was observed a few times. V is TRBV10-3 and J is TRBJ2-7; D remains unclear. The CDR3 totals 15 residues. Germline V lookup: CDR1 ENHRY, CDR2 SYGVKD. V lost 5 bases and J 1 base, leaving 15 bases between the germline ends. The CDR3 coding sequence is TGTGCCATCAGTCCAGCCCGGACCCTTTCCTACGAGCAGTACTTC. It codes for CAISPARTLSYEQYF.

This clonotype was picked up a small number of times. This chain joins TRBV6-6 and TRBJ1-5; D not certain. Germline values: CDR1 MNHNY, CDR2 SVGAGI (reference sequence). V lost 6 bases and J 7 bases, leaving 10 bases between the germline ends. This CDR3 is built from 12 residues. The DNA for the CDR3 is TGTGCCAGCAGGGAGAGCAGCCAGCCCCAGCATTTT. Translated, it gives CASRESSQPQHF.

This clonotype has a handful of counts. The chain combines TRBV12-3 or TRBV12-4 with TRBJ2-1; 10 bases map to TRBD2. The trim removed 5 bases at V and 0 bases at J, leaving 16 bases unmatched. The CDR3 extends over 20 amino acids. CDR3 in amino acids: CASSPKRGGLSPTSYNEQFF. The CDR3 DNA sequence: TGTGCCAGCAGTCCGAAGCGGGGGGGCCTCAGTCCCACCTCCTACAATGAGCAGTTCTTC.

This sequence joins TRBV20-1 and TRBJ2-1, with 8 bases fitting TRBD1. The CDR3 sequence is 16 residues long. Germline CDR1 reads DFQATT; CDR2 reads SNEGSKA (reference sequence). V lost 7 bases and J lost 4; bases outside the gene matches: 15. The CDR3 loop is CSVVDRVHPPYNEQFF. The CDR3 DNA reads as TGCAGTGTAGTGGACAGGGTTCACCCACCATACAATGAGCAGTTCTTC.

Concerning this clonotype: An end of the junction does not agree with germline; a read error may underlie this. This chain connects TRBV12-3 or TRBV12-4 to TRBJ1-1, with TRBD1 matching 8 bases. The CDR3 is 13 residues long. The CDR3 is CASSFDRGTEAIF. DNA of the CDR3: TGTGCCAGCAGTTTTGACAGGGGTACTGAAGCTATCTTT.

This sequence joins TRBV29-1 and TRBJ1-2; 8 nucleotides agree with TRBD1. This CDR3 is 15 amino acids long. The junction had 11 bases not matched to a gene; V was cut back by 6 bases and J by 2 bases. Germline V gene lookup returns CDR1 SQVTM and CDR2 ANQGSEA. The CDR3 sequence: CSVLPGTGYNYGYTF. The CDR3 DNA sequence: TGCAGCGTATTGCCAGGGACAGGATACAACTATGGCTACACCTTC.

The chain links TRBV20-1 to TRBJ2-1, with D uncertain. TRBJ2-7 explains the end of the DNA better; the J call may be wrong. CDR1 DFQATT and CDR2 SNEGSKA come from the germline V gene (reference sequence). This CDR3 is 16 amino acids long. The CDR3 is CSAREVGSSSYNEQYF. DNA of the CDR3: TGCAGTGCTAGAGAGGTAGGCTCGAGCTCCTACAATGAGCAGTACTTC.

This clonotype was counted only a few times. V and J are TRBV20-1 and TRBJ2-5; no clear D gene. V shed 8 bases and J shed 1 base, with 8 bases lying between them. The CDR3 totals 11 residues. CDR1 and CDR2 from the germline V gene are DFQATT and SNEGSKA (reference sequence). The CDR3 nucleotides are TGCAGTTGTCGGTCCCAAGAGACCCAGTACTTC. Its protein product is CSCRSQETQYF.

This clonotype was picked up a small number of times. This sequence joins TRBV19 and TRBJ1-5, with 9 bases identical to TRBD1. Germline values: CDR1 LNHDA, CDR2 SQIVND (reference sequence). V lost 5 bases, J lost 9 bases, and 5 bases stayed unmatched. The CDR3 covers 13 residues. As DNA, the CDR3 is TGTGCCAGTAGTCGACAGGGGGATCGGCCCCAGCATTTT. As protein: CASSRQGDRPQHF.

This chain connects TRBV11-1 to TRBJ2-1, with 12 bases lining up with TRBD2. CDR1 SGHAT and CDR2 FQDESV come from the germline V gene (reference sequence). V trimming: 4 bases; J trimming: 8 bases; junction bases outside the gene matches: 6. This CDR3 has 15 amino acids. DNA for the CDR3: TGTGCCAGCAGCTCCACTAGCGGGAGGCCCCATGAGCAGTTCTTC. The encoded protein is CASSSTSGRPHEQFF.